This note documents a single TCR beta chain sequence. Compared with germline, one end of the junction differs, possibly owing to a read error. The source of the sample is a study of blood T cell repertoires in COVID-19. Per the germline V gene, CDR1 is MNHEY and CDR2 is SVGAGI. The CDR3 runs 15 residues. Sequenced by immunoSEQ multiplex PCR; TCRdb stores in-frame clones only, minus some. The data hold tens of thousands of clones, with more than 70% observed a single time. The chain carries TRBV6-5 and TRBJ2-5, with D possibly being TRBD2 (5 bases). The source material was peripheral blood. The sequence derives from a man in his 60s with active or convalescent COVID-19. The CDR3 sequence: CASRYSSGGGETQYF. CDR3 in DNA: TGTGCCAGCAGGTACTCGAGTGGAGGAGGAGAGACCCAGTACTTC.